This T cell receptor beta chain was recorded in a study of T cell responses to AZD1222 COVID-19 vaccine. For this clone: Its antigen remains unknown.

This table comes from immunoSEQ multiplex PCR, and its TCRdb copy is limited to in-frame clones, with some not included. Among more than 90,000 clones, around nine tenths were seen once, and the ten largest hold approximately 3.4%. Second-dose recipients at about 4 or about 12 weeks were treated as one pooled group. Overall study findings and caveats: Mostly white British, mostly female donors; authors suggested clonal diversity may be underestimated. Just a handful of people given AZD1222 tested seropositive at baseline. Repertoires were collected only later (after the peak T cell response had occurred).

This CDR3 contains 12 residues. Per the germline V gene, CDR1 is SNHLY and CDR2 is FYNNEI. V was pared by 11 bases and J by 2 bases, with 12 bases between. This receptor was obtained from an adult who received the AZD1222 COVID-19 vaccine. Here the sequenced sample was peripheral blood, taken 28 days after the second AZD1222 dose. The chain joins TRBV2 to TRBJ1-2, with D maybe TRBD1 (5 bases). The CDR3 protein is CASYQGNYGYTF. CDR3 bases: TGTGCCTCCTACCAGGGAAACTATGGCTACACCTTC.